Shown below are 6 T cell receptor beta chains from a single sample sequenced in a study of T cell responses to AZD1222 COVID-19 vaccine. Method: immunoSEQ multiplex PCR; TCRdb's copy keeps in-frame clones and lacks some. The sample gives over 100,000 clones, about nine tenths of which show up once; 6.9% is in the top ten. The sample here was peripheral blood, taken on day 0 of AZD1222 vaccination. These receptor sequences come from an adult in good health.

The chain links TRBV5-1 to TRBJ1-1; possibly TRBD1 for D (6 bases). CDR3 length: 14 residues. Germline CDR1 and CDR2: SGHRS and YFSETQ. The germline V and J ends were trimmed by 0 bases and 5 bases, with 11 bases remaining between them. CDR3 in amino acids: CASSLVGARTEAFF. The CDR3, as DNA: TGCGCCAGCAGCTTGGTGGGGGCAAGGACTGAAGCTTTCTTT.

The chain uses TRBV18 and TRBJ1-2; TRBD1 matches at 9 bases. The CDR3 has 18 amino acids. Germline V gene data show CDR1 as KGHSH and CDR2 as LQKENI. With V trimmed by 0 bases and J by 0 bases, 8 bases remained unmatched. The CDR3 sequence: CASSPPHRGLGANYGYTF. DNA of the CDR3: TGTGCCAGCTCACCACCGCACAGGGGGCTTGGAGCTAACTATGGCTACACCTTC.

J is TRBJ1-1 and V is TRBV4-3, with D hard to call. The CDR3 spans 15 residues. Deletions cut 1 base from V and 1 base from J, with 10 bases between. Germline values: CDR1 LGHNA, CDR2 YSLEER. The CDR3 protein is CASSQGRGENTEAFF. The DNA of the CDR3 is TGCGCCAGCAGCCAAGGGCGTGGGGAGAACACTGAAGCTTTCTTT.

V usage is TRBV5-1 and J usage is TRBJ1-1; 8 bases fit TRBD1. The trim removed 3 bases at V and 4 bases at J, leaving 5 bases unmatched. The CDR3 has 14 residues. Per germline, CDR1 SGHRS and CDR2 YFSETQ. This CDR3 reads CASSSDRASTEAFF. CDR3 DNA sequence: TGCGCCAGCAGCTCGGACAGGGCTTCCACTGAAGCTTTCTTT.

This chain joins TRBV24-1 and TRBJ2-1; the match to TRBD2 covers 9 bases. The V segment lost 5 bases and the J segment 0 bases; nucleotides outside the gene matches: 4. The CDR3 length is 16 residues. Germline V gives CDR1 KGHDR, CDR2 SFDVKD. The chain's CDR3 is CATSVVSGGSYNEQFF. In nucleotides, the CDR3 is TGTGCCACCAGTGTGGTTAGCGGGGGCTCCTACAATGAGCAGTTCTTC.

The chain is built from TRBV27 and TRBJ2-5; no definite D call. The CDR3 loop spans 14 amino acids. Germline V CDR1 and CDR2: MNHEY, SMNVEV (reference sequence). V dropped 3 bases and J dropped 0 bases, with 8 bases sitting between them. The CDR3 nucleotides read TGTGCCAGCAGTTTGGGGATGGACCAAGAGACCCAGTACTTC. Protein sequence: CASSLGMDQETQYF.